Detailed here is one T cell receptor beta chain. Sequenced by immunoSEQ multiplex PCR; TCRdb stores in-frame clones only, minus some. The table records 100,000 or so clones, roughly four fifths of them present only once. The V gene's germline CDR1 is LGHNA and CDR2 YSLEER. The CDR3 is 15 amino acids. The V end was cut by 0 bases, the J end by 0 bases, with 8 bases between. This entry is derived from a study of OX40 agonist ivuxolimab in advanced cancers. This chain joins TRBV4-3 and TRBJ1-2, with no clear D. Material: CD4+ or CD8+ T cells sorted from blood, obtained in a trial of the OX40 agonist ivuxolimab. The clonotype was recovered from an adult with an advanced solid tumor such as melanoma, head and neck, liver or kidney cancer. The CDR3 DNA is TGCGCCAGCAGCCAAGATGAGGAAGCTAACTATGGCTACACCTTC. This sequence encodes CASSQDEEANYGYTF.